This TCR beta chain was captured in a study of T cell responses to AZD1222 COVID-19 vaccine. Study observations and caveats: Among spike-specific TCRs, nearly half reportedly target unmutated variant regions. Donors in the cohort were predominantly white British and more often female, and clonal diversity was possibly underestimated. No day 14 peak samples; only post-peak repertoires were characterized. Spike-specific TCRs gained breadth and depth after people received two AZD1222 doses.

This table comes from immunoSEQ multiplex PCR, and its TCRdb copy is limited to in-frame clones, with some not included. The sample lists approximately 150,000 clones; more than 80% were seen once. V was shortened by 4 bases and J by 13 bases, with 12 bases between the two germline ends. CDR3 size: 11 residues. Germline lookup yields CDR1 SGHRS and CDR2 YFSETQ. Concerning this clone itself: Its target is unknown.

The receptor comes from an adult in good health. Sequencing used peripheral blood, obtained on day 0 of AZD1222 vaccination. The chain links TRBV5-1 to TRBJ2-4, with TRBD2 as a possible D gene (5 bases). The CDR3 region has the DNA TGCGCCAGCAGCCCCGGGGATCTACAGTACTTC. Its translation is CASSPGDLQYF.